This TCR beta chain was sequenced for a study of CD8 T cells in ankylosing spondylitis. Study-wide results and limits: Reportedly, matched ankylosing spondylitis synovial fluid was significantly enriched for disease-linked clones.

As for this clonotype: Its antigen is as yet unknown.

Libraries of TCR beta came from quantitative 5'-RACE with molecular barcodes. Via MiXCR, TCRdb re-called the 5' RACE reads, giving one row per CDR3 protein. This sample has fewer than 250,000 distinct CDR3 sequences; 32% occur once, and the top ten carry around 4.4%. Trimming cost V 5 bases and J 6 bases; bases outside gene matches: 9. This CDR3 region has 15 residues. Sequenced input: blood, either unsorted or a sorted T cell fraction (not recorded which). V gene TRBV12-3 or TRBV12-4 combines with J gene TRBJ2-2; 7 bases align to TRBD1. This clonotype originated in a male donor with ankylosing spondylitis or in good health (not recorded which). This CDR3 reads CASSPYTGAAGELFF. DNA of the CDR3: TGTGCCAGCAGTCCCTATACAGGGGCGGCCGGGGAGCTGTTTTTT.